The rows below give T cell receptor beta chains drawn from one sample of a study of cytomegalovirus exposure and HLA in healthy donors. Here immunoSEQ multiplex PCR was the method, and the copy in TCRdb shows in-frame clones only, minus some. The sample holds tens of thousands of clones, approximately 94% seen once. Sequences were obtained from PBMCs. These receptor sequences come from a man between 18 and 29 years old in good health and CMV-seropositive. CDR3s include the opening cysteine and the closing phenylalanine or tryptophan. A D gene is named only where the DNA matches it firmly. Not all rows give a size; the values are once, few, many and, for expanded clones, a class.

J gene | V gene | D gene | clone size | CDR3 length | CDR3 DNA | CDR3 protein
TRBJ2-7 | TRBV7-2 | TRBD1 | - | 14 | TGTGCCAGCAGCCGGGACAGGTCCTCCTACGAGCAGTACTTC | CASSRDRSSYEQYF
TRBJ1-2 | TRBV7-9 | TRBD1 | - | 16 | TGTGCCAGCAGCCCGGACAGGGGGCGGTTTTTCTATGGCTACACCTTC | CASSPDRGRFFYGYTF
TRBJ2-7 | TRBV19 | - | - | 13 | TGTGCCAGTAGTAAGAGAGGCACCTACGAGCAGTACTTC | CASSKRGTYEQYF
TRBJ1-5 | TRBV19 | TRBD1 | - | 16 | TGTGCCAGTAGTTCGTACAGGGGAGAGGGCAATCAGCCCCAGCATTTT | CASSSYRGEGNQPQHF
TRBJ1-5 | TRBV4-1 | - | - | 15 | TGCGCCAGCAGCCAAGGGTCTCAGGGCAATCAGCCCCAGCATTTT | CASSQGSQGNQPQHF
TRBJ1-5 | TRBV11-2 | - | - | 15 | TGTGCCAGCAGCTTAGCGGGTCAGGGAAGCCAGCCCCAGCATTTT | CASSLAGQGSQPQHF
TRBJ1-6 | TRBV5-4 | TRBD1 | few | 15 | TGTGCCAGCAGCTTGGGACAGGGAGTTAATTCACCCCTCCACTTT | CASSLGQGVNSPLHF
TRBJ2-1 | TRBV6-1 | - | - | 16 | TGTGCCAGCAGTGAAGCGCGGGGAAACCCGTTGAATGAGCAGTTCTTC | CASSEARGNPLNEQFF
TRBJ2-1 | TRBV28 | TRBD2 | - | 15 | TGTGCCAGCTTCGGACTAGCGGGAATAAGAGAGGAGCAGTTCTTC | CASFGLAGIREEQFF
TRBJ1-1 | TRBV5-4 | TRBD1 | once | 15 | TGTGCCAGCAGCCAGTACAGGGGGGGGGACACTGAAGCTTTCTTT | CASSQYRGGDTEAFF
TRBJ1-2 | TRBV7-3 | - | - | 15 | TGTGCCAGCAGCCAAGCTCAGGGTGTTTCCGCTGGCTACACCTTC | CASSQAQGVSAGYTF
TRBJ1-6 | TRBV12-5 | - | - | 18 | TGTGCTAGTGGTTTGGTAGTGGGGCCGGGACACCGAACTGAGCCCCTCCACTTT | CASGLVVGPGHRTEPLHF
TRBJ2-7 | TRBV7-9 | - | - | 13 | TGTGCCAGCAGCTCCACCGGGACTTACGAGCAGTACTTC | CASSSTGTYEQYF
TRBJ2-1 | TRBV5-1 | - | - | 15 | TGCGCCAGCCGACCCCTTTGGGCGAGAGACAATGAGCAGTTCTTC | CASRPLWARDNEQFF
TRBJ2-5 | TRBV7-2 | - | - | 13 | TGTGCCAGCAGCTTGGCAGGGCAGGGGACCCAGTACTTC | CASSLAGQGTQYF
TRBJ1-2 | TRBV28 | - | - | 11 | TGTGCCAGCAGCACGGTAGTGGGCTACACCTTC | CASSTVVGYTF
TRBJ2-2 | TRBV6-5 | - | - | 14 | TGTGCCAGCAGTCCGGACAGCAACACCGGGGAGCTGTTTTTT | CASSPDSNTGELFF
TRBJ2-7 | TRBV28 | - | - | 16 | TGTGCCAGCAGGAACCTTCGGGGGACGGCAGCCTACGAGCAGTACTTC | CASRNLRGTAAYEQYF
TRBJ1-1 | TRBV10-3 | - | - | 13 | TGTGCCATCAGTGTCCAGGGGAACACTGAAGCTTTCTTT | CAISVQGNTEAFF
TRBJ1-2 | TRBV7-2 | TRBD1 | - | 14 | TGTGCCAGCAGCTTAGGGCAGGGGGACTATGGCTACACCTTC | CASSLGQGDYGYTF
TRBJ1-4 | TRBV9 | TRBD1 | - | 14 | TGTGCCAGCAGCCTGCGGGACAGGGATGAAAAACTGTTTTTT | CASSLRDRDEKLFF
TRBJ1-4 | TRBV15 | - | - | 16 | TGTGCCACCAGCAGAGATCGGGAAGCAACTAATGAAAAACTGTTTTTT | CATSRDREATNEKLFF
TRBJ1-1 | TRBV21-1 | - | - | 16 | TGTGCCAGCAGCAATGAAGCAGGCGTGATGAACACTGAAGCTTTCTTT | CASSNEAGVMNTEAFF
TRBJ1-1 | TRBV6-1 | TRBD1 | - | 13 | TGTGCCAGCCGGGCCAGGGGGCAAACTGAAGCTTTCTTT | CASRARGQTEAFF
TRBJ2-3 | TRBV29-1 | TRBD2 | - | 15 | TGCAGCGTTGAAACTAGCGGGGGGGCGTCAGATACGCAGTATTTT | CSVETSGGASDTQYF
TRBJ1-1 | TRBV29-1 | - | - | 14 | TGCAGCGTGGGGGAGGGCAACTTGAACACTGAAGCTTTCTTT | CSVGEGNLNTEAFF
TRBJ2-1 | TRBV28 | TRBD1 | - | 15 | TGTGCCAGCAGTTTGGACAGGGGGTATTACAATGAGCAGTTCTTC | CASSLDRGYYNEQFF
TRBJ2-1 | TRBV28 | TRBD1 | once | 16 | TGTGCCAGCAGTTACACGATCGGGACAGGGGGTAATGAGCAGTTCTTC | CASSYTIGTGGNEQFF
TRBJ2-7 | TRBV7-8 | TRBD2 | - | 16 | TGTGCCAGCAGCCCCCTAAAGGGACTAGTAGGCTACGAGCAGTACTTC | CASSPLKGLVGYEQYF
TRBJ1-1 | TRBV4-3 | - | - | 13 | TGCGCCAGCGGCCAAGAAGCGAACACTGAAGCTTTCTTT | CASGQEANTEAFF
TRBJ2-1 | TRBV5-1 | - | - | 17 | TGCGCCAGCAGCTTGTTTACTAGCAGCGATCATAACAATGAGCAGTTCTTC | CASSLFTSSDHNNEQFF
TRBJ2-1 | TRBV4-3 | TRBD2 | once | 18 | TGCGCCAGCAGCCAAGAATGGGCTAGCGGGATTACCTACAATGAGCAGTTCTTC | CASSQEWASGITYNEQFF
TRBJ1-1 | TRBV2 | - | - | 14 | TGTGCCAGCAGTGAAGAAAAGTCGGACACTGAAGCTTTCTTT | CASSEEKSDTEAFF
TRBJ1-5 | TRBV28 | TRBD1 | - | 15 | TGTGCCAGCAGTACGACAGGGGGCGCATCACAGCCCCAGCATTTT | CASSTTGGASQPQHF
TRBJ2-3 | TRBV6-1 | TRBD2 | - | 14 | TGTGCCAGCAGCCCGTCCTCGGGGGGAGATACGCAGTATTTT | CASSPSSGGDTQYF
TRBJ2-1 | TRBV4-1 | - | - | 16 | TGCGCCAGCAGCCAAGATAGAAGGGAGTTTTACAATGAGCAGTTCTTC | CASSQDRREFYNEQFF
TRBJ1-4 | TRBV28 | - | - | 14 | TGTGCCAGCAGTTTGTCAGGACTCGAAGAAAAACTGTTTTTT | CASSLSGLEEKLFF
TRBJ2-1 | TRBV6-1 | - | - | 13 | TGTGCCAGCCTTCGTGACAGATACAATGAGCAGTTCTTC | CASLRDRYNEQFF
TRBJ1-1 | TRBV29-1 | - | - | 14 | TGCAGCGCCGTCAGGACAGCAGCCAACACTGAAGCTTTCTTT | CSAVRTAANTEAFF
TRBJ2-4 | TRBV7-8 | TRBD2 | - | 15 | TGTGCCAGCAGCTTAGTTAGCGGGAGTAGGAACATTCAGTACTTC | CASSLVSGSRNIQYF
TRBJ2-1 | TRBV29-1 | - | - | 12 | TGCAGCGTTGAAGATGGCCAGAATGAGCAGTTCTTC | CSVEDGQNEQFF
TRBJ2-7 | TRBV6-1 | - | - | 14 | TGTGCCAGCAGTCTCCTGGGGGGTGCCGGCGAGCAGTACTTC | CASSLLGGAGEQYF
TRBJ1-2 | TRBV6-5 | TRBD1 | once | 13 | TGTGCCACCAAGGACAGGGGGCTTTACGGCTACACCTTC | CATKDRGLYGYTF
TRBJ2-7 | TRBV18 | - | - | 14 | TGTGCCAGCTCACCCCCGGGCAGGGGCTACGAGCAGTACTTC | CASSPPGRGYEQYF
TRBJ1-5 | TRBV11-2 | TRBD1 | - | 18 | TGTGCCAGCAGCTCCGGACAGGGCTGGGTCATCGGCAATCAGCCCCAGCATTTT | CASSSGQGWVIGNQPQHF
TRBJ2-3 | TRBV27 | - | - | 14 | TGTGCCAGCAGCCAGGGCGGAGGCACAGATACGCAGTATTTT | CASSQGGGTDTQYF
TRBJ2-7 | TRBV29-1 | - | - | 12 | TGCAGCGTTGCCCAGGGAGGCTACGAGCAGTACTTC | CSVAQGGYEQYF
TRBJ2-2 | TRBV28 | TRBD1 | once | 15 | TGTGCCAGCAGTGGGACAGGGGGGGAGACCGGGGAGCTGTTTTTT | CASSGTGGETGELFF
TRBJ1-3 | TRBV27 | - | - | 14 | TGTGCCAGCAGTGCCCGGGGTATTGGAAACACCATATATTTT | CASSARGIGNTIYF
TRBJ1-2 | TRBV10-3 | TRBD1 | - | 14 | TGTGCCATCAGGCCGGGACAGAATAACTATGGCTACACCTTC | CAIRPGQNNYGYTF